This T cell receptor delta chain is drawn from a study of Vδ1+ human thymocytes. Study conclusions and caveats: TRD repertoires were essentially private, unlike widely shared TRG clonotypes. Thymic TRG and TRD repertoires appeared highly polyclonal. Thymic delta-chain repertoires held roughly 18% Vdelta2 sequences and few Vdelta3, despite high sort purity.

Comment on this clone: The antigen is not known.

RNA was extracted from the cells and then reverse transcribed. Multiplex PCR used pooled V-gene forward primers and a constant-region reverse primer to amplify CDR3s. TCRdb redid the clone calls on the multiplex PCR reads with CATT. There are some 54,000 delta-chain clones in the sample; 15% to 20% occur only once, and about 0.5% lies in the top ten. Vdelta1+ thymocyte sorts reached between about 97% and 99.6% purity. Germline loops: CDR1 TSWWSYY, CDR2 QGS. V was pared by 3 bases and J by 7 bases, with 34 bases of the junction left unmatched. This CDR3 is 23 amino acids long. The rearrangement uses TRDV1 and TRDJ1; 8 bases are shared with TRDD2. Sequenced sample: Vdelta1+ gamma-delta thymocytes from the thymus. Documented subset: FACS-sorted CD3+ TCRalphabeta- TCRVdelta1+ TCRVdelta2- thymocytes. The clonotype originates from a boy under two years old who had congenital heart surgery. The DNA for the CDR3 is TGTGCTCTTGGGGACCCCCGCCTTCCTATAAACCTGAGGGATAAAAGAGGCCTCGGTAAACTCATCTTT. Protein: CALGDPRLPINLRDKRGLGKLIF.